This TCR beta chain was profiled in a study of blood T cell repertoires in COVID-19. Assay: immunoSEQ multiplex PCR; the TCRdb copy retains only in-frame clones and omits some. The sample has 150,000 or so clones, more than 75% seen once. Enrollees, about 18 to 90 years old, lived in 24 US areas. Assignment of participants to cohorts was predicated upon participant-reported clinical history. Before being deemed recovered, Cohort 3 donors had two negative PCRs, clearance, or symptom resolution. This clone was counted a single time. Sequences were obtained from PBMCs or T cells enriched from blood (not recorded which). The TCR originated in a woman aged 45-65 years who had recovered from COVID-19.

The chain's CDR3 is CAWSGGNEQFF. Here the CDR3 DNA reads TGTGCCTGGAGTGGCGGAAATGAGCAGTTCTTC. The J gene is TRBJ2-1, the V gene TRBV30; no reliable D call. The germline V gene has CDR1 GTSNPN and CDR2 SVGIG (reference sequence). V gave up 1 base and J gave up 7 bases, with 5 bases separating them. This CDR3 has 11 residues. The full variable domain, its missing parts supplied by reference TRBV30 and TRBJ2-1, is SQTIHQWPATLVQPVGSPLSLECTVEGTSNPNLYWYRQAAGRGLQLLFYSVGIGQISSEVPQNLSASRPQDRQFILSSKKLLLSDSGFYLCAWSGGNEQFFGPGTRLTVL.